This is a list of T cell receptor beta chains from one sample in a study of response to subunit inactivated influenza vaccine. TCRdb re-derived calls from the RT-PCR reads in MiXCR, one entry per CDR3 protein. The sample contains some 520,000 distinct CDR3 sequences, 16% of which appear only once. Sequenced here: CD4+ T cells sorted from PBMCs, sampled less than 30 months after vaccination. The receptors derive from a man in his fifties or sixties who received an inactivated influenza vaccine. Both conserved end residues are part of each CDR3. A D gene is named only where the DNA matches it firmly. Not all rows give a size; the values are once, few, many and, for expanded clones, a class.

-,-,TRBV5-1,TRBJ2-1,TGCGCCAGCAGCCGACAACCAAACTCCTACAATGAGCAGTTCTTC,CASSRQPNSYNEQFF
-,-,TRBV2,TRBJ1-1,TGTGCCAGCAGTGCGGGCAGTGCGAGCGCTGAAGCTTTCTTT,CASSAGSASAEAFF
few,TRBD1,TRBV15,TRBJ1-3,TGTGCCACCAGGATGGACAGGAGCTCTGGAAACACCATATATTTT,CATRMDRSSGNTIYF
few,-,TRBV4-2,TRBJ1-1,TGTGCCAGCAGCCAAGAAGCCAGGTCGAGAGGAAACACTGAAGCTTTCTTT,CASSQEARSRGNTEAFF
many,-,TRBV29-1,TRBJ1-4,TGCAGCGTTGAAGTTCCCCGGCAGGGGAAAGGACATGAAAAACTGTTTTTT,CSVEVPRQGKGHEKLFF
-,-,TRBV11-2,TRBJ2-3,TGTGCCAGCAGCCCATTTTCAGGGTGGGTCACAGATACGCAGTATTTT,CASSPFSGWVTDTQYF
-,-,TRBV6-5,TRBJ2-3,TGTGCCAGCAGTTACTCACGAGTCGGGGGCACACATACGCAGTATTTT,CASSYSRVGGTHTQYF
-,TRBD1,TRBV10-3,TRBJ2-3,TGCGCCATCAGACGACAGGGCTCTAGCACAGATACGCAGTATTTT,CAIRRQGSSTDTQYF
-,TRBD2,TRBV29-1,TRBJ2-2,TGCAGCGCAAGGACTAGCGAGGTCGGGGAGCTGTTTTTT,CSARTSEVGELFF
few,-,TRBV7-3,TRBJ2-3,TGTGCCAGCAGCTTAAACAGTGTAGATACGCAGTATTTT,CASSLNSVDTQYF
few,-,TRBV10-3,TRBJ2-5,TGTGCCATCAGTGAGTCACTGGGACTCCTACAAGAGACCCAGTACTTC,CAISESLGLLQETQYF
-,TRBD2,TRBV24-1,TRBJ2-1,TGTGCCACCAGTGATTTTGCGGGAGGGTCCTACAATGAGCAGTTCTTC,CATSDFAGGSYNEQFF
-,-,TRBV11-3,TRBJ1-4,TGTGCCAGCACGCCGACAGCCCGGGACGAAAAACTGTTTTTT,CASTPTARDEKLFF
-,-,TRBV20-1,TRBJ2-2,TGCAGTGCTAGACCCGGTCGTAACACCGGGGAGCTGTTTTTT,CSARPGRNTGELFF
few,TRBD2,TRBV10-3,TRBJ2-7,TGTGCCATCAGAGACGATATAGCGGGAAAGTCGGACGAGCAGTACTTC,CAIRDDIAGKSDEQYF